This is a list of T cell receptor beta chains from one sample in a study of cytomegalovirus exposure and HLA in healthy donors. Assay: immunoSEQ multiplex PCR; the TCRdb copy retains only in-frame clones and omits some. The table lists hundreds of thousands of clones, approximately 88% of them singletons, with about 14% in the top ten. The material sequenced was PBMCs. Every receptor here comes from a woman in her 30s in good health and CMV-seropositive. Each CDR3 is given without its conserved first and last residue.

j_call | cdr3_length | v_call | cdr3_aa
TRBJ2-7 | 12 | TRBV10-3 | AISESGGSYEQY
TRBJ2-3 | 16 | TRBV18 | ASSPGGGTSGYTDTQY
TRBJ2-3 | 10 | TRBV27 | ASSLAGDTQY
TRBJ2-7 | 13 | TRBV6-1 | ASSTRRQGGDEQY
TRBJ2-2 | 14 | TRBV18 | ASSPWDTANTGELF
TRBJ2-5 | 11 | TRBV29-1 | SVAEGLQETQY
TRBJ2-7 | 14 | TRBV7-6 | ASSKLLAGVPYEQY
TRBJ1-2 | 12 | TRBV28 | ASSWKGAKDGYT
TRBJ1-2 | 13 | TRBV5-6 | ASSLFQGVYYGYT
TRBJ1-1 | 12 | TRBV30 | AWTAGTGDTEAF
TRBJ2-5 | 10 | TRBV6-6 | ASSLVQETQY
TRBJ1-2 | 12 | TRBV12-5 | ASGFSGTGYGYT
TRBJ1-1 | 13 | TRBV2 | ASSERQLANTEAF
TRBJ1-5 | 11 | TRBV6-1 | ASSETGEQPQH
TRBJ1-5 | 14 | TRBV1 | TSSHWTAPPGQPQH
TRBJ1-2 | 9 | TRBV10-3 | AISESNRYT
TRBJ2-5 | 10 | TRBV30 | AWRTAGETQY
TRBJ2-2 | 13 | TRBV6-5 | ASSYSGFGTGELF
TRBJ2-7 | 12 | TRBV7-2 | ASSPSWTLGEQY
TRBJ1-1 | 11 | TRBV9 | ASSPTGNTEAF
TRBJ2-5 | 17 | TRBV15 | ATSRALLAGEVGQETQY
TRBJ2-7 | 12 | TRBV29-1 | SVEPKDSTYEQY
TRBJ2-1 | 14 | TRBV29-1 | SVDGVVRGSYNEQF
TRBJ1-4 | 11 | TRBV29-1 | SVLMDSGEKLF
TRBJ2-1 | 10 | TRBV7-8 | ASSSNLYEQF
TRBJ1-1 | 12 | TRBV5-1 | ASSTRTVHTEAF
TRBJ2-7 | 9 | TRBV30 | AWSAQREQY
TRBJ2-7 | 13 | TRBV6-5 | AAKGASGSSYEQY
TRBJ2-6 | 13 | TRBV2 | ASIRFVGEANVLT
TRBJ1-1 | 8 | TRBV29-1 | SAQNTEAF
TRBJ2-7 | 14 | TRBV10-3 | AISDPLAGGPGEQY
TRBJ1-5 | 12 | TRBV28 | ASSSGKGYQPQH
TRBJ2-1 | 12 | TRBV6-4 | ASSWGRNSGEQF
TRBJ2-1 | 13 | TRBV13 | ASRSLASGINEQF
TRBJ2-1 | 10 | TRBV25-1 | ASSRSPGRQF
TRBJ2-2 | 11 | TRBV18 | ASGKAGTGELF